The 32 T cell receptor beta chains given below trace back to one sample, sequenced in a study of tumor and adjacent non-tumor tissue in lung cancer. The template was RNA from unsorted bulk tissue. A modified ARM-PCR protocol with three rounds of nested PCR amplified TCRbeta. TCRdb reanalysed the multiplex PCR reads using MiXCR and keeps one entry per CDR3 protein. The top ten clones hold approximately 26% of a sample with 220,000 or so distinct CDR3 sequences, 70% to 75% of them seen once. Sequenced input: lung tumor tissue. These receptors all come from a man aged 60 to 69 with non-small cell lung cancer.

This clonotype was counted at least ten times. The rearrangement uses TRBV4-1 and TRBJ1-1; D gene uncertain. The CDR3 extends over 16 amino acids. The germline V gene encodes CDR1 MGHRA and CDR2 YSYEKL. Trimming left V 5 bases short and J 0 bases short, with 16 bases between. The CDR3: CASSSGPTSMNTEAFF. The CDR3 region has the DNA TGCGCCAGCAGCAGTGGCCCTACCTCTATGAACACTGAAGCTTTCTTT.

Points on this clonotype: As the CDR3 is not closed by the conserved phenylalanine or tryptophan, this likely results from a read error. The chain couples TRBV20-1 to TRBJ2-7; either TRBD1 or TRBD2 may fit D (5 bases each). Trimming cost V 2 bases and J 5 bases, with 25 bases left between them. The CDR3 is 17 residues long. Per germline, CDR1 DFQATT and CDR2 SNEGSKA (reference sequence). CDR3 loop: CSARPPPWDRDLHEQYL. The CDR3 nucleotides read TGCAGTGCTAGACCACCTCCCTGGGATAGGGACCTCCACGAGCAGTACTTA.

As regards this clonotype: This sequence may be a read error, since a much larger clone differs from it by one base. The rearrangement uses TRBV11-3 and TRBJ1-1; D is undetermined. Germline CDR1 reads SGHNT; CDR2 reads YENEEA. The CDR3 is 14 residues long. CDR3 sequence: CANSRSEDNTEAFF. The CDR3 DNA sequence: TGTGCCAACAGCCGCAGTGAAGACAACACTGAAGCTTTCTTT.

Points on this clonotype: One end of the junction is discordant with germline, which a read error may explain. The CDR3 DNA reads as TGTGCCAGCAGTAGAAGACAGGGCGAAGCCAAAAACATTAAGTACTTC. It yields the protein CASSRRQGEAKNIKYF. The V gene is TRBV6-5, the J gene TRBJ2-4, with 7 bases fitting TRBD1. The germline CDR1 and CDR2 sequences are MNHEY and SVGAGI. The CDR3 covers 16 residues.

Comments on this clonotype: An end of the junction differs from the germline gene, which may be a read error. The chain combines TRBV6-1 with TRBJ2-6; D perhaps matches TRBD2 (7 bases). Germline CDR1 reads MNHNS; CDR2 reads SASEGT. CDR3 length: 15 residues. The CDR3 region has the DNA TGTGCCAGCAGCGGACGGGGGGCTGGGGCCAACGTCCTGGCTTTC. Its protein is CASSGRGAGANVLAF.

Regarding this clonotype: The junction departs from the called germline gene at one end, perhaps through a read error. The rearrangement uses TRBV4-3 and TRBJ2-3; weak D call: TRBD2 (6 bases). This CDR3 comprises 15 residues. Per the germline V gene, CDR1 is LGHNA and CDR2 is YSLEER. The CDR3 DNA reads TGCGCCAGCAACCAAGTACTAGCCGGGGGAGATACGCAGTATTTT. It codes for CASNQVLAGGDTQYF.

Regarding this clonotype: A much larger clone differs by one base, so this may be a read error. The CDR3 sequence is CASSEYLNEQYF. The CDR3 coding sequence is TGTGCCAGCAGTGAATACCTGAACGAGCAGTACTTC. This chain joins TRBV6-1 and TRBJ2-7; D is uncertain. Trimming removed 2 bases from V and 5 bases from J, with 7 bases in between. CDR3 length: 12 amino acids. CDR1 is MNHNS and CDR2 is SASEGT in the germline V gene.

This sequence joins TRBV11-2 and TRBJ1-2; TRBD1 is a possible D gene (6 bases). The V end lost 1 base, the J end lost 8 bases, and 20 bases lay between the germline ends. Germline assignment: CDR1 SGHAT and CDR2 FQNNGV. The CDR3 loop spans 16 amino acids. CDR3 bases: TGTGCCAGCAGCTTAGTGAATGGGGGGCTAGCTCAAGGCTACACCTTC. Translated, it gives CASSLVNGGLAQGYTF.

This clonotype was picked up many times. The chain couples TRBV6-5 to TRBJ2-7, with 14 bases lining up with TRBD2. V lost 6 bases to trimming and J lost 6 bases; unmatched junction nucleotides: 10. Germline values: CDR1 MNHEY, CDR2 SVGAGI. This CDR3 contains 16 residues. CDR3 amino acids: CASRIGLAGGWGEQYF. For the CDR3, the DNA is TGTGCCAGCAGAATCGGACTAGCGGGGGGATGGGGCGAGCAGTACTTC.

Comment on this clonotype: One end of the junction varies from germline; a read error may be responsible. The V gene is TRBV4-2, the J gene TRBJ2-3; D is possibly TRBD2 (6 bases). Germline CDR1 LGHNA, CDR2 YNFKEQ. The CDR3 has 15 amino acids. CDR3 sequence reads: CASSQDGRGTGTQYF. CDR3 nucleotides: TGTGCCAGCAGCCAAGATGGGCGGGGCACAGGTACGCAGTATTTT.

The chain uses TRBV20-1 and TRBJ2-7; TRBD1 matches 10 bases. The CDR3 covers 15 residues. CDR1 is DFQATT and CDR2 is SNEGSKA in the germline V gene (reference sequence). CDR3 sequence (DNA): TGCAATGCAAGACAGGGGGCCCTAACCTCCTACGAGCAGTACTTC. Translating it yields CNARQGALTSYEQYF.

Notes on this clonotype: One junction end does not reproduce the germline sequence, and a read error may be involved. The chain uses TRBV6-5 and TRBJ2-7; D gene unclear. Germline CDR1 and CDR2: MNHEY and SVGAGI. The CDR3 length is 13 residues. CDR3 in amino acids: CAGSYLPSYEQYF. The CDR3 DNA follows: TGTGCCGGCAGTTACCTACCTTCCTACGAGCAGTACTTC.

The gene calls are TRBV2 and TRBJ1-2; D ambiguous. Trimming cost V 6 bases and J 7 bases, with 15 bases left between them. The V gene's germline CDR1 is SNHLY and CDR2 FYNNEI. This CDR3 spans 13 amino acids. CDR3 residues: CASRGETYSGYTF. In DNA, the CDR3 is TGTGCCAGCAGGGGCGAGACTTATTCTGGCTACACCTTC.

This clonotype was seen many times. The rearrangement links TRBV20-1 to TRBJ1-2; the match to TRBD1 covers 8 bases. The length of the CDR3 is 13 residues. Germline loops: CDR1 DFQATT, CDR2 SNEGSKA (reference sequence). Trimming removed 4 bases from V and 3 bases from J; junction bases left unmatched: 4. The CDR3 DNA reads TGCAGTGCTAAGACAGGGGCCGACTATGGCTACACCTTC. Amino acid sequence: CSAKTGADYGYTF.

Of note for this clonotype: The junction and the germline gene differ at one end; a read error may be behind it. The chain links TRBV11-3 to TRBJ2-7; 9 bases are shared with TRBD1. The length of the CDR3 is 14 residues. Germline CDR1 reads SGHNT; CDR2 reads YENEEA. In nucleotides, the CDR3 is TGTGCCAGCAGCACAGGGGGCGAGGCCTACGAGCATTACTTC. Residues: CASSTGGEAYEHYF.

A single count supports this clonotype. Possible read error: a much larger clone is one base away. The chain combines TRBV4-1 with TRBJ2-7; no firm D call. Germline V gives CDR1 MGHRA, CDR2 YSYEKL. V lost 2 bases to trimming and J lost 4 bases, with 3 bases between them. The CDR3 is 11 residues long. The CDR3: CASSQKYEQYF. CDR3 bases: TGCGCCAGCAGCCAAAAGTACGAGCAGTACTTC.

The CDR3 DNA sequence: TGTGCCACCAGTGGTTCCCGAGAGGGGGGACCTAACTATGGCTACACCTTC. Protein: CATSGSREGGPNYGYTF. This sequence joins TRBV24-1 and TRBJ1-2; a possible D gene is TRBD1 (6 bases). The germline gives CDR1 KGHDR, CDR2 SFDVKD. The CDR3 length is 17 residues. Trimming removed 5 bases from V and 0 bases from J, with 18 bases in between.

This clonotype was recorded only once. No conserved phenylalanine or tryptophan is present at the end of the CDR3, so a read error is the likely explanation. The chain is built from TRBV6-2 or TRBV6-3 and TRBJ2-3, with D hard to call. Germline V gene sequence: CDR1 MNHEY, CDR2 SVGEGT. Trimming took 8 bases from V and 3 from J, leaving 15 bases between them. The length of the CDR3 is 14 residues. DNA for the CDR3: TGTGCCAGCCAGACTCACCTTTCTACAGATACGCAGTATTAT. This sequence encodes CASQTHLSTDTQYY.

As for this clonotype: A much more abundant neighbour one base away suggests this may be a read error. V is TRBV4-1 and J is TRBJ1-2; 7 bases map to TRBD1. This CDR3 spans 16 amino acids. Germline V lookup: CDR1 MGHRA, CDR2 YSYEKL. CDR3 sequence reads: CASSHAQGSWWYGYAF. The CDR3, as DNA: TGCGCCAGCAGCCATGCACAGGGGTCTTGGTGGTATGGCTACGCCTTC.

Turning to this clonotype: A much larger clone differs by one base, so this may be a read error. This CDR3 is missing its conserved last phenylalanine or tryptophan, likely due to a read error. This chain uses TRBV12-3 or TRBV12-4 with TRBJ1-1; 8 bases map to TRBD1. V lost 4 bases and J lost 3; bases outside the gene matches: 16. This CDR3 contains 18 residues. CDR3 nucleotide sequence: TGTGCCAGCAGTTCTATCGCCGGGACAGGTAAAGGGTACACTGAAGCTTTCTCT. Its translation is CASSSIAGTGKGYTEAFS.

In the case of this clonotype: A much larger clonotype is one base distant, so this may be a read error. V and J are TRBV20-1 and TRBJ2-3, with 11 bases fitting TRBD2. CDR3 length: 14 amino acids. Per germline, CDR1 DFQATT and CDR2 SNEGSKA (reference sequence). CDR3 protein: CCALNSGREDTQYF. Here the CDR3 DNA reads TGCTGTGCCCTAAATAGCGGGAGGGAAGATACGCAGTATTTT.

This clonotype was seen at least ten times. V usage is TRBV5-6 and J usage is TRBJ2-5, with TRBD2 matching over 11 bases. V gave up 1 base and J gave up 4 bases; unmatched junction bases: 9. The CDR3 sequence is 17 residues long. The germline CDR1 and CDR2 sequences are SGHDT and YYEEEE. In nucleotides, the CDR3 is TGTGCCAGCAGCTTGTGGGGCTCTGGACTAGCGGGAGAGACCCAGTACTTC. Amino acids: CASSLWGSGLAGETQYF.

This clonotype has a single count. Compared with germline, one end of the junction differs, possibly owing to a read error. The genes are TRBV5-5 and TRBJ2-3; possibly TRBD2 for D (5 bases). CDR1 and CDR2 from the germline V gene are SGHKS and YYEKEE (reference sequence). The CDR3 spans 14 residues. The CDR3 loop is CVSSLGAMADTQYF. In nucleotides, the CDR3 is TGTGTCAGCAGCTTGGGAGCGATGGCAGATACGCAGTATTTT.

This clonotype was seen more than once but under ten times. The V gene is TRBV12-3 or TRBV12-4, the J gene TRBJ2-7; possibly TRBD1 for D (6 bases). V shed 6 bases and J shed 7 bases, with 19 bases lying between them. CDR3 length: 14 amino acids. The CDR3 reads CASSLGRARGEQYF. The DNA for the CDR3 is TGTGCCAGCAGCCTAGGACGGGCTAGGGGGGAGCAGTACTTC.

V gene TRBV4-2 combines with J gene TRBJ2-7, with D unresolved. Germline assignment: CDR1 LGHNA and CDR2 YNFKEQ. Trimming cost V 0 bases and J 0 bases, with 12 bases left between them. This CDR3 region has 16 residues. The CDR3 DNA reads TGTGCCAGCAGCCAAGAGTTCCCATGGAACTCCTACGAGCAGTACTTC. Translating gives CASSQEFPWNSYEQYF.

On this clonotype itself: Possible read error: a much larger clone is one base away. The genes are TRBV6-2 or TRBV6-3 and TRBJ1-6; 7 bases are a match to TRBD1. This CDR3 is built from 15 residues. CDR1 is MNHEY, CDR2 SVGEGT, per germline. CDR3 in amino acids: CASSSRGQYNLPLHF. The DNA of the CDR3 is TGTGCCAGCAGTTCGAGGGGACAGTATAATTTACCCCTCCACTTT.

This clonotype was observed once. A much larger clone differs by one base, so this may be a read error. The chain uses TRBV20-1 and TRBJ1-1; 9 bases map to TRBD1. The CDR3 is made up of 14 amino acids. Germline-derived CDR1 and CDR2 are DFQATT and SNEGSKA (reference sequence). J gave up 3 bases and V 5 bases, and 7 bases lay outside the gene matches. CDR3 bases: TGCAGTGCTCCGGGACAGGGCCTGGACACTGAAGCTTTCTTT. This encodes CSAPGQGLDTEAFF.

This clonotype was picked up a small number of times. This could be a read error, since a much larger clone is one nucleotide away. V is TRBV11-3 and J is TRBJ2-1; D not resolved. The CDR3 runs to 10 residues. The germline V and J ends were trimmed by 7 bases and 6 bases, with 4 bases remaining between them. CDR1 is SGHNT, CDR2 YENEEA, per germline. CDR3 bases: TGTGCCAGCAACAGCAATGAGCAGTTCTTC. Translated: CASNSNEQFF.

V gene TRBV5-5 combines with J gene TRBJ1-5; D gene unclear. In germline, CDR1 is SGHKS, CDR2 YYEKEE (reference sequence). The CDR3 consists of 15 residues. V shed 3 bases and J shed 4 bases, with 14 bases lying between them. CDR3 sequence (DNA): TGTGCCAGCAGCTCCAATCCAGTGGGTAATCAGCCCCAGCATTTT. It specifies CASSSNPVGNQPQHF.

As concerns this clonotype: At one end, the junction sequence differs from germline, possibly due to a read error. V usage is TRBV20-1 and J usage is TRBJ2-7; TRBD1 aligns across 7 bases. From germline, CDR1 is DFQATT and CDR2 SNEGSKA (reference sequence). There are 13 residues in the CDR3. In nucleotides, the CDR3 is TGCAGTGCTAAGGGACAGTTCTCCTACGAGCAATACTTC. Residues: CSAKGQFSYEQYF.

Remarks on this clonotype: No conserved phenylalanine or tryptophan ends this CDR3, so it is likely a read error. The chain couples TRBV5-6 to TRBJ1-5; no reliable D call. The CDR3 is 15 residues long. CDR1 and CDR2 (germline): SGHDT, YYEEEE. V was pared by 5 bases and J by 2 bases, with 14 bases between. Written as DNA, the CDR3 is TGTGCCAGCAGTTTGAGCCAGGCCCGCAATCAGCCCCAGCATTAT. Protein product: CASSLSQARNQPQHY.

A remark on this clonotype: The missing conserved phenylalanine or tryptophan at the end of this CDR3 makes a read error likely. Because the CDR3's place on the DNA is in doubt, the DNA is left out and the CDR3 is given as listed by TCRdb. The chain joins TRBV11-2 to TRBJ2-6; whether TRBD1, the table's D call, matches the DNA was not checked. The germline gives CDR1 SGHAT, CDR2 FQNNGV. The CDR3 is 19 residues long, counting both termini. The CDR3 spells CASSLVPKDRPSWANVMTS.